This T cell receptor beta chain was identified in a study of cytomegalovirus exposure and HLA in healthy donors. Overall study results and limits: As a later analysis revealed, the rate of TCR association differed by HLA locus, with DRB1 most and HLA-C fewest.

V shed 3 bases and J 0 bases; nucleotides not matched to a gene: 14. Per the germline V gene, CDR1 is LNHDA and CDR2 is SQIVND (reference sequence). The CDR3 totals 19 residues. Comment on this clone: The antigen remains undetermined.

The PCR made use of 60 Vbeta and 13 Jbeta primers. This table comes from immunoSEQ multiplex PCR, and its TCRdb copy is limited to in-frame clones, with some not included. The table shows about 150,000 clones, with 80% to 85% occurring only once. The specimen sequenced was PBMCs. This sequence originates from a boy aged 2 to 9 in good health and CMV-seronegative. The gene calls are TRBV19 and TRBJ1-5; 7 positions match TRBD1. The DNA of the CDR3 is TGTGCCAGTAGTATTCGGGGTGCCAGGGGGATCGGTAGCAATCAGCCCCAGCATTTT. Translating gives CASSIRGARGIGSNQPQHF.